This T cell receptor (beta chain) was recovered during a study of OX40 agonist ivuxolimab in advanced cancers. Study summary: Of mixed ages from about 20 to 90 and averaging roughly 64 years, the group was about 86% male.

Germline CDR1 reads SEHNR; CDR2 reads FQNEAQ (reference sequence). The CDR3 runs to 16 residues. V gave up 5 bases and J gave up 2 bases, with 17 bases separating them. Assay used: immunoSEQ multiplex PCR; TCRdb lists only in-frame clones, some missing. Of some 40,000 clones listed, approximately 90% are singletons. The sequence derives from an adult with an advanced solid tumor such as melanoma, head and neck, liver or kidney cancer. This chain joins TRBV7-9 and TRBJ2-3; tentatively, D is TRBD1 (5 bases). The specimen was CD4+ or CD8+ T cells sorted from blood, collected in a trial of the OX40 agonist ivuxolimab. The CDR3 reads CASSQNQGFTTDTQYF. The DNA of the CDR3 is TGTGCCAGCAGCCAAAACCAGGGATTTACCACAGATACGCAGTATTTT.